A selection of T cell receptor beta chains follows, all from one sample in a study of T cells in Graves' hyperthyroidism and ophthalmopathy. In TCRdb, the multiplex PCR reads were re-called with MiXCR into one record per CDR3 protein. The sample yields over 500,000 distinct CDR3 sequences, 12% to 15% seen once. Sequencing was performed on blood. These receptors originate from a woman in her 40s with Graves' hyperthyroidism. Each CDR3 is given with its conserved first and last residue. D genes are given only for firm matches. Clone size is shown for a subset of rows, as once, few, many or a class of expanded clone.

clone_size,d_call,v_call,j_call,cdr3_aa,cdr3_nt
NA,NA,TRBV6-6,TRBJ2-7,CASSYSGRSPYEQYF,TGTGCCAGCAGTTACTCGGGCAGGTCGCCCTACGAGCAGTACTTC
NA,NA,TRBV29-1,TRBJ2-2,CSVEEFVASTGELFF,TGCAGCGTTGAAGAATTCGTCGCGTCCACCGGGGAGCTGTTTTTT
many,TRBD1,TRBV29-1,TRBJ1-1,CSVERQGTEAFF,TGCAGCGTTGAACGACAGGGGACTGAAGCTTTCTTT
many,NA,TRBV2,TRBJ1-1,CASSEGGGPTEAFF,TGTGCCAGCAGTGAAGGAGGGGGGCCCACTGAAGCTTTCTTT
many,NA,TRBV11-1,TRBJ2-3,CASSFQSGGDTQYF,TGTGCCAGCAGCTTCCAATCGGGTGGAGATACGCAGTATTTT
many,NA,TRBV28,TRBJ1-1,CASSVQIFNTEAFF,TGTGCCAGCAGTGTACAGATTTTCAACACTGAAGCTTTCTTT
few,TRBD1,TRBV15,TRBJ1-2,CATSRGLFFQGAGYGYTF,TGTGCCACCAGCAGAGGTTTATTCTTCCAGGGGGCAGGGTATGGCTACACCTTC
many,TRBD2,TRBV27,TRBJ2-7,CASRPAGFSYEQYF,TGTGCCAGCAGACCAGCGGGATTCTCCTACGAGCAGTACTTC
few,TRBD1,TRBV10-2,TRBJ1-5,CASSWTGSDQPQHF,TGCGCCAGCAGCTGGACAGGGAGTGATCAGCCCCAGCATTTT
many,NA,TRBV12-3/TRBV12-4,TRBJ2-7,CASSWEQSSEQYF,TGTGCCAGCAGTTGGGAGCAGAGCTCCGAGCAGTACTTC